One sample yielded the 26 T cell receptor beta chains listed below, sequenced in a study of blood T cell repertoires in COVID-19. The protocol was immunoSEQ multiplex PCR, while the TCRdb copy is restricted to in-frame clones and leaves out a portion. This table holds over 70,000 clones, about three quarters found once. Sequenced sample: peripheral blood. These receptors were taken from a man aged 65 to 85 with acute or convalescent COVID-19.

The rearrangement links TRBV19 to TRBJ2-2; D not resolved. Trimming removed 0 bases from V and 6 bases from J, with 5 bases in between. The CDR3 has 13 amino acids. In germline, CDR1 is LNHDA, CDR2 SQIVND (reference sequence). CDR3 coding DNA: TGTGCCAGTAGTATAGATGGAGCCGGGGAGCTGTTTTTT. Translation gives CASSIDGAGELFF.

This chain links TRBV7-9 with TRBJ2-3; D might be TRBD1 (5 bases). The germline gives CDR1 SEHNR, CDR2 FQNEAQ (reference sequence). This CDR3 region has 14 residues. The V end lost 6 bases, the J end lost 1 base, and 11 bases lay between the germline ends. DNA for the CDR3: TGTGCCAGCAGTGTCAGGGATCGCACAGATACGCAGTATTTT. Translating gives CASSVRDRTDTQYF.

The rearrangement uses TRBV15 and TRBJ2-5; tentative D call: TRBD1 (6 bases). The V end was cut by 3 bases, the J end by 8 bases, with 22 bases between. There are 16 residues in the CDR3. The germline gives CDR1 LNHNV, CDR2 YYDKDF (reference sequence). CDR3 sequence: CATSSGVRGRLQTQYF. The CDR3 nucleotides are TGTGCCACCAGCAGTGGTGTCAGGGGACGGCTACAAACCCAGTACTTC.

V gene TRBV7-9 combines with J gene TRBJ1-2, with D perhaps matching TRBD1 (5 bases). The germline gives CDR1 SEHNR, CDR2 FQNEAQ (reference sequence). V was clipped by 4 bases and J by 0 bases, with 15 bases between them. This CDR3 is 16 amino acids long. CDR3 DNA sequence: TGTGCCAGCAGCTCGGTTTTAGTGGGGCCTAACTATGGCTACACCTTC. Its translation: CASSSVLVGPNYGYTF.

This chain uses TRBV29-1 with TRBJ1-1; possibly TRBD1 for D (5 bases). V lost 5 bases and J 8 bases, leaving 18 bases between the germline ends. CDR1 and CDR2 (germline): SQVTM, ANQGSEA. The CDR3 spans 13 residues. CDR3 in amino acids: CSVPSPGLMEAFF. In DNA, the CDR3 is TGCAGCGTTCCTTCCCCGGGACTTATGGAAGCTTTCTTT. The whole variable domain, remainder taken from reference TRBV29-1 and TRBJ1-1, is SAVISQKPSRDICQRGTSLTIQCQVDSQVTMMFWYRQQPGQSLTLIATANQGSEATYESGFVIDKFPISRPNLTFSTLTVSNMSPEDSSIYLCSVPSPGLMEAFFGQGTRLTVV.

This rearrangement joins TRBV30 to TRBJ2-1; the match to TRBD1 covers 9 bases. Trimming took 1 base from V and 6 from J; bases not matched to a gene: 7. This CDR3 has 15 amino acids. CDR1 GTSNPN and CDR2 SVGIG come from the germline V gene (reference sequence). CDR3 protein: CAWSGGTGSGNEQFF. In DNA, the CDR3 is TGTGCCTGGAGTGGGGGGACAGGGAGCGGCAATGAGCAGTTCTTC.

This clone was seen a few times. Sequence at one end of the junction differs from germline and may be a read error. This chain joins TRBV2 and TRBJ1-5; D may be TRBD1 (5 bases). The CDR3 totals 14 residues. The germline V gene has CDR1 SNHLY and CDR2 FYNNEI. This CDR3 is CASREDRSNQPQHF. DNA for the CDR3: TGTGCCAGCAGGGAAGACAGATCCAATCAGCCCCAGCATTTT.

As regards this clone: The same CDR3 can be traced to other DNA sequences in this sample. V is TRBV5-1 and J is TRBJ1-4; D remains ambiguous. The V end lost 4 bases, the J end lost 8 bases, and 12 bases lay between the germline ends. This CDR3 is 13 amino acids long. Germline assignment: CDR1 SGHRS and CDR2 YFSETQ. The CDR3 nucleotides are TGCGCCAGCAGCCGGGTAGAGGGAGAAAAACTGTTTTTT. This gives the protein CASSRVEGEKLFF.

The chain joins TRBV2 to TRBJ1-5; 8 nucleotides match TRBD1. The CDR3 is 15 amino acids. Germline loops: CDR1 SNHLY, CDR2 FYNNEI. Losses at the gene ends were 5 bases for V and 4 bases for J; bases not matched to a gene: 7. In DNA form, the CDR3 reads TGTGCCAGCAGTCCGAATGACAGGGGAAATCAGCCCCAGCATTTT. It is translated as CASSPNDRGNQPQHF.

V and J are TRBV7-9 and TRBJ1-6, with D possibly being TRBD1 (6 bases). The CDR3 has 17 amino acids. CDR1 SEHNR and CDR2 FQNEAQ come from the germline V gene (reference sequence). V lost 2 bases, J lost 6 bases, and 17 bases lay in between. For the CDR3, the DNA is TGTGCCAGCAGCTTAATATTGGGGGAGGGGGGTAATTCACCCCTCCACTTT. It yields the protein CASSLILGEGGNSPLHF. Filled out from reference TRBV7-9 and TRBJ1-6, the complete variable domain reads DTGVSQNPRHKITKRGQNVTFRCDPISEHNRLYWYRQTLGQGPEFLTYFQNEAQLEKSRLLSDRFSAERPKGSFSTLEIQRTEQGDSAMYLCASSLILGEGGNSPLHFGNGTRLTVT.

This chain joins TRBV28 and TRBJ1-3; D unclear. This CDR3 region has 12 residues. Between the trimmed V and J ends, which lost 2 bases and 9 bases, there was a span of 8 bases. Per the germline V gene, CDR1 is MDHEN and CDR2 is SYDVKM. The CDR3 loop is CASSLASATIYF. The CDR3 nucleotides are TGTGCCAGCAGTTTAGCGAGTGCCACCATATATTTT.

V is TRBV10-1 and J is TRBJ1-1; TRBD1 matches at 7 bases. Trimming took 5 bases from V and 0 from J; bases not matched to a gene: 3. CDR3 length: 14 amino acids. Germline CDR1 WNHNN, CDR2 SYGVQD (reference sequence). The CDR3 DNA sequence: TGCGCCAGCAGTAAGGGACAGCTGAACACTGAAGCTTTCTTT. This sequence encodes CASSKGQLNTEAFF.

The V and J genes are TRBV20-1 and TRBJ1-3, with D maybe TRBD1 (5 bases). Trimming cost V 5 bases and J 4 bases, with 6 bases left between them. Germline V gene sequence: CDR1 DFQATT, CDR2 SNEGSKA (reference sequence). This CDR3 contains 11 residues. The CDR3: CSAYRGNTIYF. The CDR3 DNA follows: TGCAGTGCTTACAGGGGAAACACCATATATTTT.

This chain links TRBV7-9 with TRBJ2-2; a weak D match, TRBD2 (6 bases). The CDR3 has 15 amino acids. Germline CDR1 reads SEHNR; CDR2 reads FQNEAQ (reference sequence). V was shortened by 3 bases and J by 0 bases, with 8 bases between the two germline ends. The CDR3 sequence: CASSFGSPNTGELFF. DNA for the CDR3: TGTGCCAGCAGCTTCGGGAGCCCGAACACCGGGGAGCTGTTTTTT.

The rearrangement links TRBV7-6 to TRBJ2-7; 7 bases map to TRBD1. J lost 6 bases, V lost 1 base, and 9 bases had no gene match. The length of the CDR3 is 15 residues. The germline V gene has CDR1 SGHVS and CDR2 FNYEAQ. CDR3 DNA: TGTGCCAGCAGCTTAGAGGGACAGACGACGTCCGAGCAGTACGTC. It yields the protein CASSLEGQTTSEQYV.

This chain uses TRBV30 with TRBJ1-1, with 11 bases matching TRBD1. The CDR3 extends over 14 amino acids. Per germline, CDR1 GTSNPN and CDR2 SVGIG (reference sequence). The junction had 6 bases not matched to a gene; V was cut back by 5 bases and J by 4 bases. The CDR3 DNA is TGTGCCTGGGGACAGGGGGCTATCGGCACTGAAGCTTTCTTT. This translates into CAWGQGAIGTEAFF.

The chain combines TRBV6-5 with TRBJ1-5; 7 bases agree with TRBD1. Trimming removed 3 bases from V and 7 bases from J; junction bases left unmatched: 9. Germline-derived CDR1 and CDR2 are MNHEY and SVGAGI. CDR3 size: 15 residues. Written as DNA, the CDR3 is TGTGCCAGCAGTTATTCCGACAGGGCGGGCCAGCCCCAGCATTTT. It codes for CASSYSDRAGQPQHF.

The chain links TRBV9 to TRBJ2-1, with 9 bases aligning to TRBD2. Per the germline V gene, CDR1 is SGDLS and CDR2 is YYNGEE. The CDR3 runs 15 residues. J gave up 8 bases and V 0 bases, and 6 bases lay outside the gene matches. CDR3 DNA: TGTGCCAGCAGCGTAGTGGCGGGGGGGCCAGATGAGCAGTTCTTC. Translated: CASSVVAGGPDEQFF.

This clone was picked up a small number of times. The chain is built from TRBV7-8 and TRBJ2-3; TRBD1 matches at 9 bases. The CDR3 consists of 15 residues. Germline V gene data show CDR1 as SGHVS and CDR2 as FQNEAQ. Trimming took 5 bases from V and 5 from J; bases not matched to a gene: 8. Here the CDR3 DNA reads TGTGCCAGCAGCGTAAACAGGGGGCGGGTAGATACGCAGTATTTT. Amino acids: CASSVNRGRVDTQYF.

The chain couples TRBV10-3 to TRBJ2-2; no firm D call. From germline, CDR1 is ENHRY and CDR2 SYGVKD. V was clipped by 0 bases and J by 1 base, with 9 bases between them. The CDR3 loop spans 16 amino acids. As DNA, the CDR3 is TGTGCCATCAGTGAGTCACCGGTGAGGAACACCGGGGAGCTGTTTTTT. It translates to CAISESPVRNTGELFF.

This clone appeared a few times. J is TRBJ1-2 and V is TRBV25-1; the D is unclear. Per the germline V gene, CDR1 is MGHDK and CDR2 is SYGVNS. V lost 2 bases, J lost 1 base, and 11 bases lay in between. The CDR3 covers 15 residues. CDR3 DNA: TGTGCCAGCAGTGAAGAGGGCGCGCGTAACTATGGCTACACCTTC. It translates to CASSEEGARNYGYTF.

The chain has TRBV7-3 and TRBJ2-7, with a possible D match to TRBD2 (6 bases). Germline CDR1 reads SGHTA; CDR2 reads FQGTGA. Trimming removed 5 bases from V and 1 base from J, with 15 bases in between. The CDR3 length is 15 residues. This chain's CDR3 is CASSGRFGESYEQYV. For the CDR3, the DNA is TGTGCCAGCAGCGGGAGGTTTGGGGAATCCTACGAGCAGTACGTC.

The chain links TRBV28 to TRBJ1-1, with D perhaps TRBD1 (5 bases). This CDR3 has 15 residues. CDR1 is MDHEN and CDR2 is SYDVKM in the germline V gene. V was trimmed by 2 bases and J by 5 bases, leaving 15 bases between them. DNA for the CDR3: TGTGCCAGCAGTTTAGTCCTCGGCAGGGCGACTGAAGCTTTCTTT. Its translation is CASSLVLGRATEAFF.

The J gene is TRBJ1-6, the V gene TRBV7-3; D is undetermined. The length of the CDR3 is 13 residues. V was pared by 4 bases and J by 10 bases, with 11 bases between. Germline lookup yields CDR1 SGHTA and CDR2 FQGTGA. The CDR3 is CASSSSGFSPLHF. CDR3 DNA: TGTGCCAGCAGCTCGTCCGGGTTCTCACCCCTCCACTTT.

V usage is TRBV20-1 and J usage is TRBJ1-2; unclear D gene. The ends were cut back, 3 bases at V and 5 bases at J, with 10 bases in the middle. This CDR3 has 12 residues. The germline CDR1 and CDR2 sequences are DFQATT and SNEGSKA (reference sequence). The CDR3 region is CSASSSGYGYTF. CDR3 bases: TGCAGTGCTAGTTCGTCGGGGTATGGCTACACCTTC.

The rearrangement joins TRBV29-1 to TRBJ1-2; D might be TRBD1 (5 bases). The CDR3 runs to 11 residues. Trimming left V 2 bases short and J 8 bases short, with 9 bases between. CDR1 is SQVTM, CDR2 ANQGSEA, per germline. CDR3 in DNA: TGCAGCGTTGAATCCTGGGGCGGCTACACCTTC. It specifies CSVESWGGYTF.